This TCR beta chain comes out of a study of CD8+ T cells in alopecia areata. Following extraction, RNA underwent reverse transcription to cDNA, which served as the sequencing template. Some clones are missing from TCRdb's copy, which holds only in-frame ones; the method was immunoSEQ multiplex PCR. The table has approximately 120,000 clones, over 60% seen once. V gave up 3 bases and J gave up 4 bases; unmatched junction bases: 4. Germline lookup yields CDR1 KGHSH and CDR2 LQKENI. This CDR3 is 15 amino acids long. Treatment noted: oral pan-JAK inhibitor, 5-10 mg twice daily. The source material was CD4+ T cells sorted from blood, sampled at week 4, from a patient treated with tofacitinib. This chain joins TRBV18 and TRBJ1-5; 9 bases agree with TRBD1. The TCR originated in a human donor with alopecia areata. The CDR3, as DNA: TGTGCCAGCTCACCTTGGACAGGGGAAAATCAGCCCCAGCATTTT. Residues: CASSPWTGENQPQHF.